These T cell receptor beta chains were read from a single sample in a study of T cell repertoires in cytomegalovirus infection. From the reads, TCRdb called clonotypes with MiXCR, one entry per CDR3 protein. The sample lists about 700,000 distinct CDR3 sequences, roughly 30% occurring once. These receptors lack a known antigen. Sequencing was performed on cultured PBMCs, taken from culture after CMV antigen stimulation. Receptor source: a human donor in good health (CMV status not recorded). Some clones in this sample may be carry-over from other donors' samples. Each CDR3 is given with its conserved first and last residue. D genes are given only for firm matches. Only some rows state a clone size, as once, few, many or a class for expanded clones.

clone size	D gene	J gene	V gene	CDR3 protein	CDR3 DNA
few	-	TRBJ2-1	TRBV18	CASSPPRTTNEQFF	TGTGCCAGCTCACCACCGAGGACCACAAATGAGCAGTTCTTC
-	-	TRBJ1-5	TRBV12-3/TRBV12-4	CASSLGPGRNQPQHF	TGTGCCAGCAGTCTTGGGCCCGGCCGGAATCAGCCCCAGCATTTT
-	-	TRBJ1-1	TRBV7-6	CASSTTGLGTEAFF	TGTGCCAGCAGCACGACAGGTTTAGGCACTGAAGCTTTCTTT
-	-	TRBJ1-1	TRBV6-1	CASSELRQVNTEAFF	TGTGCCAGCAGTGAATTACGTCAAGTTAACACTGAAGCTTTCTTT
-	TRBD2	TRBJ2-2	TRBV7-2	CASSLALLAGGSNTGELFF	TGTGCCAGCAGCTTAGCTCTGCTAGCGGGGGGGTCGAACACCGGGGAGCTGTTTTTT
-	-	TRBJ2-3	TRBV5-4	CASSLWPGGLGPDTQYF	TGTGCCAGCAGCCTATGGCCTGGAGGGTTGGGGCCAGATACGCAGTATTTT
many	TRBD1	TRBJ2-3	TRBV12-3/TRBV12-4	CASKDRFSTDTQYF	TGTGCCAGCAAGGACAGGTTTTCCACAGATACGCAGTATTTT
-	TRBD2	TRBJ2-3	TRBV7-9	CASSSPGGSADTQYF	TGTGCCAGCAGCTCCCCGGGCGGGAGCGCAGATACGCAGTATTTT
-	TRBD2	TRBJ2-7	TRBV5-6	CASSWGGSGGSYEQYF	TGTGCCAGCAGCTGGGGCGGGAGCGGGGGATCCTACGAGCAGTACTTC
-	-	TRBJ2-1	TRBV7-2	CASSLADLYNEQFF	TGTGCCAGCAGCTTAGCGGACCTCTACAATGAGCAGTTCTTC
-	-	TRBJ1-1	TRBV7-6	CASSEGLWNTEAFF	TGTGCCAGCAGCGAAGGACTGTGGAACACTGAAGCTTTCTTT
-	TRBD2	TRBJ2-7	TRBV5-1	CASSKGLAESYEQYF	TGCGCCAGCAGCAAGGGACTAGCGGAGAGCTACGAGCAGTACTTC
-	-	TRBJ2-3	TRBV6-2/TRBV6-3	CASIERGPDTQYF	TGTGCCAGCATTGAGAGGGGACCAGATACGCAGTATTTT
many	-	TRBJ1-5	TRBV7-2	CASSLVSRDNQPQHF	TGTGCCAGCAGCTTAGTATCCAGGGACAATCAGCCCCAGCATTTT
-	TRBD1	TRBJ1-2	TRBV6-5	CASSYGLRGGQGIYGYTF	TGTGCCAGCAGTTACGGGCTGAGGGGTGGACAGGGGATCTATGGCTACACCTTC
few	-	TRBJ2-1	TRBV4-3	CASSQVTSGDRGYNEQFF	TGCGCCAGCAGCCAAGTGACTAGCGGGGACAGGGGGTACAATGAGCAGTTCTTC
-	TRBD1	TRBJ1-2	TRBV12-3/TRBV12-4	CASSQTGGGYTF	TGTGCCAGCAGCCAGACAGGGGGAGGCTACACCTTC
many	TRBD1	TRBJ1-6	TRBV7-8	CASSLRRQGNSPLHF	TGTGCCAGCAGCTTAAGGCGACAGGGGAATTCACCCCTCCACTTT
few	TRBD1	TRBJ2-1	TRBV2	CATRRDRNNEQFF	TGTGCCACCCGACGGGACAGGAACAATGAGCAGTTCTTC
-	TRBD1	TRBJ1-2	TRBV20-1	CSASNGQDFGYTF	TGCAGTGCTAGCAACGGACAGGATTTTGGCTACACCTTC
-	-	TRBJ1-1	TRBV25-1	CASSGQGMNTEAFF	TGTGCCAGCAGTGGGCAGGGGATGAACACTGAAGCTTTCTTT
-	TRBD2	TRBJ2-1	TRBV20-1	CSGLTSGYNEQFF	TGCAGTGGTCTGACTAGCGGATACAATGAGCAGTTCTTC
few	-	TRBJ2-1	TRBV4-1	CASSQGLRTDYNEQFF	TGCGCCAGCAGCCAAGGGTTGCGGACGGACTACAATGAGCAGTTCTTC
few	-	TRBJ1-1	TRBV10-3	CAISGRQNTEAFF	TGTGCCATCAGTGGGCGGCAGAACACTGAAGCTTTCTTT
-	-	TRBJ1-1	TRBV7-2	CASSRGHLESFF	TGTGCCAGCAGCCGCGGACACCTTGAATCTTTCTTT
many	-	TRBJ1-2	TRBV7-2	CASSIRVGDFYGYTF	TGTGCCAGCAGCATCCGGGTCGGCGATTTTTATGGCTACACCTTC
many	-	TRBJ1-1	TRBV7-2	CASTTSANTEAFF	TGTGCCAGCACCACATCAGCGAACACTGAAGCTTTCTTT
few	-	TRBJ1-2	TRBV6-5	CASSHPGITGYTF	TGTGCCAGCAGTCACCCAGGGATAACCGGCTACACCTTC
-	TRBD1	TRBJ1-6	TRBV6-1	CASSAGQPQRSPLHF	TGTGCCAGCAGTGCGGGACAGCCACAGAGATCACCCCTCCACTTT
-	-	TRBJ2-5	TRBV20-1	CSASTRGETQYF	TGCAGTGCCAGTACTAGGGGCGAGACCCAGTACTTC
many	TRBD1	TRBJ2-5	TRBV7-2	CAARGQGLETQYF	TGTGCCGCACGGGGACAGGGGTTAGAGACCCAGTACTTC
-	-	TRBJ2-7	TRBV20-1	CSARDWTLPRYEQYF	TGCAGTGCTAGAGATTGGACTTTACCCCGCTACGAGCAGTACTTC
-	-	TRBJ2-1	TRBV27	CASRAGRNEQFF	TGTGCCAGCAGAGCCGGGCGGAATGAGCAGTTCTTC
-	-	TRBJ2-7	TRBV27	CASSFGTRPEYEQYF	TGTGCCAGCAGTTTTGGGACAAGACCCGAATACGAGCAGTACTTC
-	-	TRBJ1-1	TRBV29-1	CSVGGSQTVSTEAFF	TGCAGCGTTGGGGGGTCCCAGACCGTGTCAACTGAAGCTTTCTTT
few	-	TRBJ1-6	TRBV12-3/TRBV12-4	CASSLTTEKLLHF	TGTGCCAGCAGTTTAACCACAGAGAAACTCCTCCACTTT
many	-	TRBJ2-2	TRBV6-2/TRBV6-3	CASRRRVGLNTGELFF	TGTGCCAGCAGAAGACGCGTCGGGCTGAACACCGGGGAGCTGTTTTTT
-	-	TRBJ1-1	TRBV30	CAWGEAFF	TGTGCCTGGGGTGAAGCTTTCTTT
-	-	TRBJ1-3	TRBV15	CATSRALGGNTIYF	TGTGCCACCAGCAGGGCCCTAGGGGGAAACACCATATATTTT
few	TRBD1	TRBJ2-5	TRBV20-1	CSARDREETQYF	TGCAGTGCTCGGGACAGGGAAGAGACCCAGTACTTC
-	-	TRBJ2-3	TRBV4-1	CASSQDLREQYF	TGCGCCAGCAGCCAAGATCTGAGGGAGCAGTATTTT
-	-	TRBJ2-6	TRBV6-5	CASTHRTAGANVLTF	TGTGCCAGCACCCACCGGACGGCTGGGGCCAACGTCCTGACTTTC
-	TRBD2	TRBJ2-5	TRBV20-1	CSAVGGGLETQYF	TGCAGTGCTGTCGGGGGGGGTTTGGAGACCCAGTACTTC
-	-	TRBJ2-5	TRBV7-9	CASSNRGQDTETQYF	TGTGCCAGCAGCAATAGGGGCCAGGACACAGAGACCCAGTACTTC
once	-	TRBJ1-5	TRBV15	CATSREYQPQHF	TGTGCCACCAGCAGAGAATACCAGCCCCAGCATTTT
-	-	TRBJ1-1	TRBV2	CASNGEGTEAFF	TGTGCCAGCAATGGCGAGGGCACTGAAGCTTTCTTT